This T cell receptor beta chain was captured by sequencing in a study of cytomegalovirus exposure and HLA in healthy donors. Study background: Earlier work reported approximately 110 million unique TCR beta sequences from about 170 million T cells. Overall study results and limits: Later analysis suggested most CMV-associated TCR beta chains were HLA-restricted. As was reported, the classifier diagnosed cytomegalovirus status with high specificity and sensitivity.

PCR was performed using 60 Vbeta and 13 Jbeta primers. Assay: immunoSEQ multiplex PCR; the TCRdb copy retains only in-frame clones and omits some. The table lists approximately 170,000 clones, approximately 70% of them singletons. Per the germline V gene, CDR1 is MDHEN and CDR2 is SYDVKM. This CDR3 contains 12 residues. V lost 6 bases, J lost 5 bases, and 11 bases lay in between. Sampled while nominally healthy, donors likely had unrecorded immune exposures. This clone was detected a few times. Its antigen is undetermined. Sample: PBMCs. The V call is TRBV28, the J call TRBJ2-7; D is unclear. This TCR was sampled from a woman between 35 and 50 years old in good health and CMV-seropositive. The CDR3 region is CASSHAAHEQYF. The CDR3 nucleotides read TGTGCCAGCAGCCACGCGGCCCACGAGCAGTACTTC.